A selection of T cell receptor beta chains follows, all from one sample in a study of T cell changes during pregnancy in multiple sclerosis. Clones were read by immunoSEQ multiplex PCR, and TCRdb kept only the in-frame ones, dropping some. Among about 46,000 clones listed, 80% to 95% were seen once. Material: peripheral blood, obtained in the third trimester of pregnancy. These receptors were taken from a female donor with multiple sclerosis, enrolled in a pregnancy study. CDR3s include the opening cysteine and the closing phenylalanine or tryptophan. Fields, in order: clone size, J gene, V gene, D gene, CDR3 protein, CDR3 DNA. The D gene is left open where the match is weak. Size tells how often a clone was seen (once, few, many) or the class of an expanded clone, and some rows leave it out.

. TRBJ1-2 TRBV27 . CASSLVSGSAYGYTF TGTGCCAGCAGTTTAGTAAGTGGCAGCGCCTATGGCTACACCTTC
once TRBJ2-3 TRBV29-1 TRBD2 CSVGLAGVTDTQYF TGCAGCGTTGGACTAGCGGGAGTGACAGATACGCAGTATTTT
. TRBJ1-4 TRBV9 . CASSVGRGSNEKLFF TGTGCCAGCAGCGTAGGTCGCGGGTCTAATGAAAAACTGTTTTTT
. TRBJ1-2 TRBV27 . CASSLQGSYGYTF TGTGCCAGCAGTTTACAGGGGAGCTATGGCTACACCTTC
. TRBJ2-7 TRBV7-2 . CASSLVGPRAREQYF TGTGCCAGCAGCTTAGTAGGACCCAGGGCCCGCGAGCAGTACTTC
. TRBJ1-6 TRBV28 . CASSLGGASNSPLHF TGTGCCAGCAGTTTAGGGGGCGCGTCTAATTCACCCCTCCACTTT
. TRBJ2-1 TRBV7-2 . CASSLGGGTNEQFF TGTGCCAGCAGCTTAGGGGGCGGGACCAATGAGCAGTTCTTC
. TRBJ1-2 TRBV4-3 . CASSQDTGKERGYTF TGCGCCAGCAGCCAAGACACAGGGAAGGAGCGTGGCTACACCTTC
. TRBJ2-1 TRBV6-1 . CASSTVTGEQFF TGTGCCAGCAGCACCGTTACCGGTGAGCAGTTCTTC
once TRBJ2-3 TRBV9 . CASSVTGTDTQYF TGTGCCAGCAGCGTTACAGGGACAGATACGCAGTATTTT
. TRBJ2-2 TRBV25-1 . CASSEQGPSGGELFF TGTGCCAGCAGTGAACAGGGGCCTTCGGGCGGGGAGCTGTTTTTT
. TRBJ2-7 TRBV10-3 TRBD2 CATSDSLTSATYEQYF TGTGCCACCTCGGACAGTCTGACTAGCGCCACCTACGAGCAGTACTTC
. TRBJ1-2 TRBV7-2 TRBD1 CASSTLYGQGKPNYGYTF TGTGCCAGCAGCACCTTGTATGGACAGGGAAAACCTAACTATGGCTACACCTTC
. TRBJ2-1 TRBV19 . CASSFFGEQFF TGTGCCAGTAGTTTTTTCGGTGAGCAGTTCTTC
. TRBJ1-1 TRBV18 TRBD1 CASSPRPGGVGEAFF TGTGCCAGCTCACCAAGGCCAGGGGGCGTGGGTGAAGCTTTCTTT
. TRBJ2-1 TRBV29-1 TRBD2 CSDRLAFYNEQFF TGCAGCGACAGACTAGCGTTTTACAATGAGCAGTTCTTC
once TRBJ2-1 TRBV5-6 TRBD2 CASSLPVAGTSNEQFF TGTGCCAGCAGCCTCCCGGTAGCGGGAACCTCCAATGAGCAGTTCTTC
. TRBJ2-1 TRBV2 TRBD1 CASTETGQLSNEQFF TGTGCCAGCACTGAGACGGGACAGTTGTCCAATGAGCAGTTCTTC
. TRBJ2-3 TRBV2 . CASQGTDTQYF TGTGCCAGCCAGGGGACAGATACGCAGTATTTT
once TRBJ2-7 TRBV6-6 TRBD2 CASSYLAGGLYEQYF TGTGCCAGCAGTTATCTTGCGGGAGGCCTCTACGAGCAGTACTTC
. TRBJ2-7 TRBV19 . CASSNFGGGTYEQYF TGTGCCAGTAGTAATTTTGGCGGAGGGACCTACGAGCAGTACTTC
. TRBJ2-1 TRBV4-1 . CASSQDGSSYNEQFF TGCGCCAGCAGCCAAGACGGTAGCTCCTACAATGAGCAGTTCTTC
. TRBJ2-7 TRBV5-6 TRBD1 CASSLQGAGGDLF TGTGCCAGCAGCTTGCAGGGGGCCGGAGGGGATTTATTC
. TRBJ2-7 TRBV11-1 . CASSPLAGKGEQYF TGTGCCAGCAGCCCTCTTGCGGGGAAGGGGGAGCAGTACTTC
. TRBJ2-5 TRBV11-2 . CASSPVGSQYF TGTGCCAGCAGCCCCGTGGGGAGCCAGTACTTC
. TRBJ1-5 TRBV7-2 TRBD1 CASSGGTGFNQPQHF TGTGCCAGCAGCGGCGGGACAGGGTTCAATCAGCCCCAGCATTTT
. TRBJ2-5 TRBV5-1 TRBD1 CASSLAPGGFETQYF TGCGCCAGCAGCTTGGCCCCAGGGGGCTTCGAGACCCAGTACTTC
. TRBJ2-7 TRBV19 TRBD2 CASSGRMGSGRTEQYF TGTGCCAGTAGTGGGCGAATGGGTAGCGGGAGAACCGAGCAGTACTTC
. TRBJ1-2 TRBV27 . CASSLRGSTVNYGYTF TGTGCCAGCAGTTTACGGGGATCCACAGTCAACTATGGCTACACCTTC
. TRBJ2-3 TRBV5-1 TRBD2 CAPGNREAITSTDTQYF TGCGCCCCCGGGAACCGGGAGGCGATTACTAGCACAGATACGCAGTATTTT